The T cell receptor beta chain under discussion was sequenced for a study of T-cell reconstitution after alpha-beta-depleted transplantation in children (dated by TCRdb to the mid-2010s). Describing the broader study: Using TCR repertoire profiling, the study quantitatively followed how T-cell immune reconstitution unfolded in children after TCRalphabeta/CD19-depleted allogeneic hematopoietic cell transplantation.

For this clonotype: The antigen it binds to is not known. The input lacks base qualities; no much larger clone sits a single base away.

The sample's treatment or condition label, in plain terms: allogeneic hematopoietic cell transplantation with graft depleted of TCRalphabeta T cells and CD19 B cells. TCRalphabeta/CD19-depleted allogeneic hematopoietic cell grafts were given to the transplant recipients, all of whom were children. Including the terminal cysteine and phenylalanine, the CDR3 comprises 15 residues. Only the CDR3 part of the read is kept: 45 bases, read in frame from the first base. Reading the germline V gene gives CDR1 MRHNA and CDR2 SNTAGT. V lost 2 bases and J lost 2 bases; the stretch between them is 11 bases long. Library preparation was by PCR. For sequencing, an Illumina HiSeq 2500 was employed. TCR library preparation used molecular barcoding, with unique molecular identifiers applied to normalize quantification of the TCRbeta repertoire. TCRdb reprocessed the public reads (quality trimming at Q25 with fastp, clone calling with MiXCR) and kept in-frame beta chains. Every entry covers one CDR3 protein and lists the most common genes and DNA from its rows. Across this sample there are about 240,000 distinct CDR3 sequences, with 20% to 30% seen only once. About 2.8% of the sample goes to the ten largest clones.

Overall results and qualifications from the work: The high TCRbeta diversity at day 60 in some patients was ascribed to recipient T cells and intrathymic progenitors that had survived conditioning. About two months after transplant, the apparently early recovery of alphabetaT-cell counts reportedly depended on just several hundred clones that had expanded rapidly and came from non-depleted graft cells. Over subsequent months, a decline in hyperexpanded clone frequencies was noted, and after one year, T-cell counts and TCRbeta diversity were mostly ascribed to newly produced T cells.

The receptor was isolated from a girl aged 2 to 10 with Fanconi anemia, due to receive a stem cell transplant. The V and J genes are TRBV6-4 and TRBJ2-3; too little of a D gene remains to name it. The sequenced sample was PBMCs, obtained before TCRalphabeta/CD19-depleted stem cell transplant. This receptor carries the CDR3 CASSDTYISTDTQYF. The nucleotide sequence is TGTGCCAGCAGTGACACCTATATATCCACAGATACGCAGTATTTT.